The clone carrying this T cell receptor (beta chain) was seen at least ten times. The entry originates in a study of regulatory T cells in long-lasting Graves disease. Indicated time point: newly diagnosed GD, antithyroid drugs for less than 3 months. Extracted PBMC RNA gave rise to the TCR library. The patients included were those that came from an endocrinology department in Xi'an, China. The CDR3 sequence is 14 residues long. Per germline, CDR1 SGHTA and CDR2 FQGTGA. The V gene lost 1 base and the J gene lost 9 bases, with 13 bases spanning the gap. Libraries of TCR beta came from iRepertoire HTBI primers plus Arm-PCR of CDR3 regions. Methods used by the authors: Across samples, around 60 TRBV and some 13 TRBJ segments were found. MiXCR, run by TCRdb on the multiplex PCR reads, gives a single entry per CDR3 protein. TCRdb, rather than the study authors, made the V and J calls. The data show under 450,000 distinct CDR3 sequences, about 17% seen once.

Another study also made use of these data, one on T cells in Graves' hyperthyroidism and ophthalmopathy. Per that study: Diagnosing involved the use of clinical symptoms, serum thyroxine and TRAb, thyroid ultrasound and orbital computed tomography.

This chain joins TRBV7-3 and TRBJ2-1, with D possibly being TRBD1 (6 bases). Source: peripheral blood mononuclear cells (PBMCs), taken at new diagnosis, from a patient treated with antithyroid drugs. The sequence came from a woman aged 18-29 years with Graves disease. This chain's CDR3 is CASSLNTGRTEQFF. CDR3 DNA sequence: TGTGCCAGCAGCTTAAATACAGGGAGAACTGAGCAGTTCTTC.